Below, 31 T cell receptor beta chains from the same sample are listed, as sequenced in a study of blood T cell repertoires in COVID-19. TCRdb keeps only in-frame clones here, not all; method: immunoSEQ multiplex PCR. The profile shows 45,000 or so clones, around 87% of them singletons. Sequenced input: peripheral blood. These receptors were obtained from an elderly woman with COVID-19, enrolled during active disease.

The gene calls are TRBV3-1 (or the pseudogene TRBV3-2) and TRBJ1-1; TRBD1 is a possible D gene (5 bases). This CDR3 has 15 amino acids. V lost 0 bases to trimming and J lost 4 bases, with 12 bases between them. Looked up from germline, CDR1 is LGHDT and CDR2 is YNNKEL (reference sequence). The CDR3 protein is CASSQEGPGPTEAFF. The DNA of the CDR3 is TGTGCCAGCAGCCAAGAGGGTCCAGGGCCCACTGAAGCTTTCTTT.

The chain employs TRBV6-1 and TRBJ1-5; TRBD1 might be the D (5 bases). Trimming cost V 3 bases and J 2 bases, with 11 bases left between them. The CDR3 extends over 15 amino acids. Germline V gene lookup returns CDR1 MNHNS and CDR2 SASEGT. CDR3 loop: CASSDRGGGNQPQHF. The CDR3 DNA sequence: TGTGCCAGCAGTGACCGCGGGGGGGGCAATCAGCCCCAGCATTTT.

In its sample, this clone was seen once. The chain carries TRBV7-6 and TRBJ2-5; 9 nucleotides agree with TRBD2. CDR3 length equals 15 residues. Trimming cost V 3 bases and J 4 bases; bases outside gene matches: 6. Germline assignment: CDR1 SGHVS and CDR2 FNYEAQ. CDR3 DNA sequence: TGTGCCAGCAGCTTCCTCGCGGGGGGGCGAGAGACCCAGTACTTC. This codes for CASSFLAGGRETQYF.

This sequence joins TRBV6-1 and TRBJ2-1; 8 bases align to TRBD1. Trimming cost V 2 bases and J 4 bases; bases outside gene matches: 1. This CDR3 spans 14 amino acids. Germline values: CDR1 MNHNS, CDR2 SASEGT. For the CDR3, the DNA is TGTGCCAGCAGTGAACAGGGGGCGTACAATGAGCAGTTCTTC. Amino acids: CASSEQGAYNEQFF.

This chain links TRBV7-6 with TRBJ1-4; D unresolved. The CDR3 is made up of 14 amino acids. With 4 bases removed from V and 4 bases from J, the gap between germline ends came to 10 bases. Germline V gives CDR1 SGHVS, CDR2 FNYEAQ. The CDR3 DNA sequence: TGTGCCAGCAGCTCGAGGGTGGGTAATGAAAAACTGTTTTTT. Amino acids: CASSSRVGNEKLFF.

The chain recombines TRBV25-1 with TRBJ1-4; perhaps TRBD1 as D (6 bases). V lost 4 bases, J lost 4 bases, and 13 bases lay in between. The germline CDR1 and CDR2 sequences are MGHDK and SYGVNS. The CDR3 covers 15 residues. In DNA, the CDR3 is TGTGCCAGCAGTGCATACAGGGCCCGTAATGAAAAACTGTTTTTT. Translated: CASSAYRARNEKLFF.

The CDR3 bases are TGTGCCAGCAGCTTACGGGTAGCCGGGGAGCTGTTTTTT. Translation: CASSLRVAGELFF. This chain connects TRBV7-8 to TRBJ2-2, with D unresolved. The germline gives CDR1 SGHVS, CDR2 FQNEAQ. The V gene lost 2 bases and the J gene lost 6 bases, with 7 bases spanning the gap. The CDR3 has 13 residues. The variable domain in full, completed from reference TRBV7-8 and TRBJ2-2, reads GAGVSQSPRYKVAKRGQDVALRCDPISGHVSLFWYQQALGQGPEFLTYFQNEAQLDKSGLPSDRFFAERPEGSVSTLKIQRTQQEDSAVYLCASSLRVAGELFFGEGSRLTVL.

The rearrangement links TRBV13 to TRBJ2-7, with 7 nucleotides matching TRBD2. CDR1 and CDR2 (germline): PRHDT, FYEKMQ (reference sequence). The ends lost 5 bases at V and 1 base at J; junction bases unmatched: 11. The CDR3 is 16 residues long. The CDR3 is CASSGFGAGDSYEQYF. The CDR3 bases are TGTGCCAGCAGCGGCTTTGGGGCGGGGGATTCCTACGAGCAGTACTTC.

This clone appeared a few times. The chain is built from TRBV5-5 and TRBJ2-7; D might be TRBD2 (6 bases). This CDR3 has 14 amino acids. The V gene's germline CDR1 is SGHKS and CDR2 YYEKEE (reference sequence). Trimming left V 6 bases short and J 5 bases short, with 18 bases between. DNA of the CDR3: TGTGCCAGCATCATAGACGGGGGTAGGGACGAGCAGTACTTC. This gives the protein CASIIDGGRDEQYF.

This chain connects TRBV24-1 to TRBJ2-3; 7 nucleotides align to TRBD1. V trimming: 5 bases; J trimming: 1 base; junction bases outside the gene matches: 5. This CDR3 contains 15 residues. Germline V lookup: CDR1 KGHDR, CDR2 SFDVKD. CDR3 bases: TGTGCCACCAGTGCCTCCGGGACAGGCACAGATACGCAGTATTTT. Amino acid sequence: CATSASGTGTDTQYF.

This chain connects TRBV19 to TRBJ2-7; D is perhaps TRBD2 (5 bases). The CDR3 contains 15 residues. Germline CDR1 and CDR2: LNHDA and SQIVND (reference sequence). Deletions cut 2 bases from V and 0 bases from J, with 11 bases between. The CDR3 DNA sequence: TGTGCCAGTAGTATAATGGGGAGCACCTCCTACGAGCAGTACTTC. Amino acids: CASSIMGSTSYEQYF.

V and J are TRBV19 and TRBJ2-5; maybe TRBD1 (6 bases). The CDR3 contains 13 residues. Germline-derived CDR1 and CDR2 are LNHDA and SQIVND (reference sequence). Trimming removed 7 bases at V and 2 bases at J, with 11 bases between. The CDR3 nucleotides read TGTGCCAGTAAGGCAGGGACACAAGAGACCCAGTACTTC. Its translation: CASKAGTQETQYF.

This chain connects TRBV5-1 to TRBJ2-3; TRBD2 matches at 8 bases. CDR3 length: 16 residues. The V and J ends lost 2 bases and 7 bases, in that order; junction bases with no gene match: 12. Germline CDR1 and CDR2: SGHRS and YFSETQ. This CDR3 reads CASSFSPPLAGYTQYF. CDR3 DNA sequence: TGCGCCAGCAGCTTTTCCCCCCCGTTAGCGGGATATACGCAGTATTTT.

The chain joins TRBV5-4 to TRBJ2-6; D perhaps matches TRBD1 (6 bases). The CDR3 spans 17 residues. CDR1 is SGHNT and CDR2 is YYREEE in the germline V gene (reference sequence). V was clipped by 2 bases and J by 0 bases, with 12 bases between them. The CDR3: CASSFGGRGSGANVLTF. Written as DNA, the CDR3 is TGTGCCAGCAGCTTCGGAGGCAGGGGCTCTGGGGCCAACGTCCTGACTTTC. Drawing the rest from reference TRBV5-4 and TRBJ2-6, the complete variable domain is ETGVTQSPTHLIKTRGQQVTLRCSSQSGHNTVSWYQQALGQGPQFIFQYYREEENGRGNFPPRFSGLQFPNYSSELNVNALELDDSALYLCASSFGGRGSGANVLTFGAGSRLTVL.

The rearrangement joins TRBV4-1 to TRBJ2-7; TRBD2 aligns across 8 bases. The CDR3 consists of 15 residues. Germline V lookup: CDR1 MGHRA, CDR2 YSYEKL. Trimming at V came to 1 base and at J to 6 bases, leaving 8 bases not matched to a gene. The CDR3 DNA reads as TGCGCCAGCAGCCAAGGTTTTAGCGGGGTTCGCGAGCAGTACTTC. The encoded protein is CASSQGFSGVREQYF.

The rearrangement links TRBV5-1 to TRBJ2-3, with 7 positions matching TRBD2. V was clipped by 5 bases and J by 7 bases; unmatched bases: 16. This CDR3 region has 16 residues. Germline V gives CDR1 SGHRS, CDR2 YFSETQ. CDR3 sequence: CASSGGVHFLGNTQYF. Here the CDR3 DNA reads TGCGCCAGCAGTGGGGGGGTGCATTTCCTCGGTAATACGCAGTATTTT.

The chain employs TRBV9 and TRBJ2-2, with 7 bases aligning to TRBD2. CDR3 size: 13 residues. V shed 6 bases, J shed 5 bases, and the junction held 4 bases outside the gene matches. Per the germline V gene, CDR1 is SGDLS and CDR2 is YYNGEE. CDR3 nucleotides: TGTGCCAGCAAGATGGGGGGGACCGGGGAGCTGTTTTTT. Its translation: CASKMGGTGELFF.

The CDR3 loop is CASSWDRNGNSPLHF. DNA for the CDR3: TGTGCCAGCAGTTGGGACAGGAATGGTAATTCACCCCTCCACTTT. The chain links TRBV6-5 to TRBJ1-6, with 8 bases lining up with TRBD1. The V gene's germline CDR1 is MNHEY and CDR2 SVGAGI. The CDR3 runs 15 residues. Unmatched junction bases numbered 5, after V lost 4 bases and J lost 6 bases.

The chain couples TRBV5-6 to TRBJ1-6; D might be TRBD1 (5 bases). This CDR3 spans 15 amino acids. Trimming removed 4 bases from V and 7 bases from J, with 15 bases in between. Germline V CDR1 and CDR2: SGHDT, YYEEEE. The CDR3 nucleotides read TGTGCCAGCAGCATCCCGGGGGTCGGGAATTCACCCCTCCACTTT. Translated, it gives CASSIPGVGNSPLHF. Variable domain in full (rest from reference TRBV5-6 and TRBJ1-6): DAGVTQSPTHLIKTRGQQVTLRCSPKSGHDTVSWYQQALGQGPQFIFQYYEEEERQRGNFPDRFSGHQFPNYSSELNVNALLLGDSALYLCASSIPGVGNSPLHFGNGTRLTVT.

The rearrangement joins TRBV11-2 to TRBJ1-4; D is unresolved. V lost 1 base, J lost 10 bases, and 16 bases lay in between. The CDR3 is 15 residues long. The germline V gene has CDR1 SGHAT and CDR2 FQNNGV. CDR3 loop: CASSLGGQATGKLFF. In nucleotides, the CDR3 is TGTGCCAGCAGCTTAGGAGGGCAAGCGACGGGAAAACTGTTTTTT.

V gene TRBV10-3 combines with J gene TRBJ1-2; 8 bases align to TRBD1. V gave up 6 bases and J gave up 8 bases; unmatched junction bases: 8. The CDR3 has 13 amino acids. Germline V lookup: CDR1 ENHRY, CDR2 SYGVKD. As DNA, the CDR3 is TGTGCCATCAGGGACAGGGAATTGGTAGGCTACACCTTC. It codes for CAIRDRELVGYTF.

The chain recombines TRBV19 with TRBJ2-7; D may be TRBD2 (5 bases). The CDR3 length is 11 residues. CDR1 and CDR2 (germline): LNHDA, SQIVND (reference sequence). Between the trimmed V and J ends, which lost 5 bases and 3 bases, there was a span of 5 bases. This chain's CDR3 is CASSEGYEQYF. CDR3 bases: TGTGCCAGTAGTGAGGGCTACGAGCAGTACTTC.

This sequence joins TRBV5-6 and TRBJ1-1; D remains ambiguous. The V end was cut by 6 bases, the J end by 1 base, with 13 bases between. The germline V gene encodes CDR1 SGHDT and CDR2 YYEEEE. CDR3 length: 14 residues. This CDR3 is CASTRTGRNTEAFF. The CDR3 bases are TGTGCCAGCACCCGGACTGGGAGGAACACTGAAGCTTTCTTT.

The rearrangement links TRBV14 to TRBJ2-7, with D perhaps TRBD2 (5 bases). V shed 0 bases and J shed 5 bases, with 11 bases lying between them. From germline, CDR1 is SGHDN and CDR2 FVKESK. This CDR3 comprises 14 residues. In nucleotides, the CDR3 is TGTGCCAGCAGCCAAGATATGAGGGCGAACGAGCAGTACTTC. It specifies CASSQDMRANEQYF.

The V gene is TRBV28, the J gene TRBJ1-2, with 7 nucleotides matching TRBD1. The CDR3 has 12 amino acids. From germline, CDR1 is MDHEN and CDR2 SYDVKM. Trimming took 8 bases from V and 6 from J; bases not matched to a gene: 6. CDR3 sequence: CASQQGRNGYTF. The CDR3 DNA is TGTGCCAGCCAACAGGGGCGCAATGGCTACACCTTC.

This chain connects TRBV10-3 to TRBJ1-2; a weak D match, TRBD1 (5 bases). The V gene's germline CDR1 is ENHRY and CDR2 SYGVKD. The V gene lost 3 bases and the J gene lost 0 bases, with 8 bases spanning the gap. The CDR3 is made up of 14 amino acids. The CDR3 nucleotides are TGTGCCATCAGTGAAGAAGGGGCTAACTATGGCTACACCTTC. Amino acid sequence: CAISEEGANYGYTF.

The genes are TRBV9 and TRBJ2-5; 9 bases are a match to TRBD2. The CDR3 has 16 residues. The junction had 14 bases not matched to a gene; V was cut back by 6 bases and J by 5 bases. Per the germline V gene, CDR1 is SGDLS and CDR2 is YYNGEE. The CDR3 coding sequence is TGTGCCAGCACGAGGACGAGTAGCGGGAGTAGGGAGACCCAGTACTTC. As protein: CASTRTSSGSRETQYF. Combining the CDR3 with reference TRBV9 and TRBJ2-5 gives the whole variable domain DSGVTQTPKHLITATGQRVTLRCSPRSGDLSVYWYQQSLDQGLQFLIQYYNGEERAKGNILERFSAQQFPDLHSELNLSSLELGDSALYFCASTRTSSGSRETQYFGPGTRLLVL.

This rearrangement joins TRBV2 to TRBJ1-6; 10 bases fit TRBD1. The germline V gene encodes CDR1 SNHLY and CDR2 FYNNEI. V lost 7 bases, J lost 8 bases, and 8 bases stayed unmatched. This CDR3 is 15 amino acids long. The CDR3, as DNA: TGTGCCAGCATCAGACCGGGACAGGGGTATTCACCCCTCCACTTT. It encodes CASIRPGQGYSPLHF.

This clone was observed a handful of times. The V gene is TRBV5-1, the J gene TRBJ1-2; D gene uncertain. Germline CDR1 is SGHRS and CDR2 is YFSETQ. V lost 0 bases, J lost 8 bases, and 20 bases lay in between. CDR3 length: 16 residues. CDR3 in amino acids: CASSLASGVETQGYTF. The CDR3 bases are TGCGCCAGCAGCTTGGCCTCCGGGGTTGAAACTCAAGGCTACACCTTC.

This rearrangement joins TRBV18 to TRBJ1-1, with D tentatively TRBD1 (6 bases). The CDR3 sequence is 14 residues long. Germline values: CDR1 KGHSH, CDR2 LQKENI. With 4 bases removed from V and 3 bases from J, the gap between germline ends came to 12 bases. The DNA for the CDR3 is TGTGCCAGCTCACAACAGGGCATTGACACTGAAGCTTTCTTT. Translation: CASSQQGIDTEAFF.

This chain uses TRBV6-1 with TRBJ1-4; weak D call: TRBD1 (6 bases). Germline V gene lookup returns CDR1 MNHNS and CDR2 SASEGT. The CDR3 totals 14 residues. With 2 bases removed from V and 6 bases from J, the gap between germline ends came to 10 bases. CDR3 amino acids: CASSEPGGDEKLFF. CDR3 bases: TGTGCCAGCAGTGAACCGGGGGGCGATGAAAAACTGTTTTTT.